The 30 T cell receptor beta chains listed next were all sequenced from one sample in a study of cytotoxic CD8 clonotypes in ibrutinib-treated CLL. Only in-frame clones appear in the TCRdb table, and some are missing; sequencing was by immunoSEQ multiplex PCR. The sample has some 200,000 clones, 60% to 80% seen once. Sequenced here: PBMCs, sampled after 12 months of ibrutinib treatment. Every receptor here comes from a human donor with chronic lymphocytic leukemia.

The CDR3 here is CASSVGGQSNEKLFF. The CDR3 nucleotides are TGTGCCAGCAGCGTAGGGGGACAGAGTAATGAAAAACTGTTTTTT. The V call is TRBV9, the J call TRBJ1-4, with TRBD1 matching 7 bases. V shed 0 bases and J 4 bases; nucleotides not matched to a gene: 3. Germline CDR1 is SGDLS and CDR2 is YYNGEE. The CDR3 is 15 residues long.

This rearrangement joins TRBV6-4 to TRBJ2-2; 10 positions agree with TRBD2. The germline gives CDR1 MRHNA, CDR2 SNTAGT. The CDR3 is 17 amino acids. The trim removed 4 bases at V and 3 bases at J, leaving 8 bases unmatched. The CDR3 bases are TGTGCCAGCAGTGTCGGAGGAGCGGGGGGGGACACCGGGGAGCTGTTTTTT. Translated: CASSVGGAGGDTGELFF.

The table lists this clone with many counts. The rearrangement joins TRBV19 to TRBJ1-1; D not certain. The CDR3 is made up of 13 amino acids. The germline V and J ends were trimmed by 7 bases and 5 bases, with 14 bases remaining between them. Germline CDR1 reads LNHDA; CDR2 reads SQIVND (reference sequence). CDR3 nucleotides: TGTGCCAGTAAGTACAACGGCTGGACTGAAGCTTTCTTT. Translated, it gives CASKYNGWTEAFF.

On this clone itself: Different DNA sequences within this sample yield the same CDR3. The chain links TRBV30 to TRBJ2-2; a possible D gene is TRBD2 (6 bases). From germline, CDR1 is GTSNPN and CDR2 SVGIG (reference sequence). The CDR3 has 15 residues. V shed 2 bases and J shed 0 bases, with 10 bases lying between them. The CDR3 region is CAWSRGTSNTGELFF. The CDR3 DNA sequence: TGTGCCTGGAGTCGCGGGACCTCGAACACCGGGGAGCTGTTTTTT.

The chain is built from TRBV7-9 and TRBJ1-2; 7 nucleotides agree with TRBD1. After removal of 6 bases from V and 6 bases from J, the junction contained 4 bases not matched to a gene. The V gene's germline CDR1 is SEHNR and CDR2 FQNEAQ (reference sequence). The length of the CDR3 is 12 residues. CDR3 in DNA: TGTGCCAGCAGGGATGACAGGGATGGCTACACCTTC. Translating gives CASRDDRDGYTF.

The chain joins TRBV12-5 to TRBJ1-5, with 7 bases lining up with TRBD1. Trimming removed 5 bases from V and 1 base from J; junction bases left unmatched: 2. Germline V gives CDR1 LGHNT, CDR2 FRNRAP. CDR3 size: 14 residues. CDR3 sequence: CASGRQGSNQPQHF. The CDR3 DNA sequence: TGTGCTAGTGGTCGACAGGGCAGCAATCAGCCCCAGCATTTT.

The rearrangement uses TRBV7-3 and TRBJ1-1; the match to TRBD1 covers 8 bases. CDR1 SGHTA and CDR2 FQGTGA come from the germline V gene. This CDR3 has 15 residues. V was pared by 5 bases and J by 1 base, with 6 bases of the junction left unmatched. The CDR3 coding sequence is TGTGCCAGCAGCCCTAGACAGGGGACGAACACTGAAGCTTTCTTT. It is translated as CASSPRQGTNTEAFF.

The J gene is TRBJ1-6, the V gene TRBV7-3; possibly TRBD1 for D (6 bases). The germline V and J ends were trimmed by 2 bases and 10 bases, with 15 bases remaining between them. Germline V gene data show CDR1 as SGHTA and CDR2 as FQGTGA. The length of the CDR3 is 15 residues. The CDR3 region has the DNA TGTGCCAGCAGCTTACTCGGACAGCTTCTCTCACCCCTCCACTTT. This encodes CASSLLGQLLSPLHF. The variable domain in full, with the rest retrieved from reference TRBV7-3 and TRBJ1-6, is GAGVSQTPSNKVTEKGKYVELRCDPISGHTALYWYRQSLGQGPEFLIYFQGTGAADDSGLPNDRFFAVRPEGSVSTLKIQRTERGDSAVYLCASSLLGQLLSPLHFGNGTRLTVT.

The chain has TRBV6-1 and TRBJ2-3; 11 nucleotides agree with TRBD2. This CDR3 region has 15 residues. V shed 6 bases, J shed 6 bases, and the junction held 8 bases outside the gene matches. In germline, CDR1 is MNHNS, CDR2 SASEGT. The CDR3 nucleotides are TGTGCCAGCAGCCCACTAGCGGGGGCCTGGGATACGCAGTATTTT. Its protein product is CASSPLAGAWDTQYF.

This chain links TRBV2 with TRBJ2-2; 8 bases are a match to TRBD1. The CDR3 consists of 15 residues. V trimming: 8 bases; J trimming: 4 bases; junction bases outside the gene matches: 9. The V gene's germline CDR1 is SNHLY and CDR2 FYNNEI. CDR3 coding DNA: TGTGCCAGCCTCACCGGGACAGGAGGCACCGGGGAGCTGTTTTTT. Its protein is CASLTGTGGTGELFF.

This chain connects TRBV4-2 to TRBJ2-3; 8 bases are a match to TRBD1. The V gene's germline CDR1 is LGHNA and CDR2 YNFKEQ. The V segment lost 1 base and the J segment 9 bases; nucleotides outside the gene matches: 9. This CDR3 spans 15 amino acids. The CDR3 spells CASSQGLAGGGTQYF. CDR3 nucleotides: TGTGCCAGCAGCCAAGGTCTAGCAGGGGGCGGGACGCAGTATTTT.

The V call is TRBV11-2, the J call TRBJ2-5; 10 bases are a match to TRBD1. Germline-derived CDR1 and CDR2 are SGHAT and FQNNGV. There are 12 residues in the CDR3. The J segment lost 9 bases and the V segment lost 3 bases, leaving 1 base of the junction unmatched. CDR3 sequence (DNA): TGTGCCAGCAGCTTGGGACAGGGGTCCCAGTACTTC. Its protein product is CASSLGQGSQYF.

The CDR3 nucleotides read TGTGCCAGCAGAGTCTACTGGGGGGACTATGGCTACACCTTC. Amino acids: CASRVYWGDYGYTF. The chain joins TRBV28 to TRBJ1-2, with a weak D call TRBD1 (5 bases). Germline V gene lookup returns CDR1 MDHEN and CDR2 SYDVKM. V was shortened by 6 bases and J by 3 bases, with 14 bases between the two germline ends. This CDR3 has 14 amino acids.

J is TRBJ2-1 and V is TRBV28, with 7 bases aligning to TRBD1. Germline V CDR1 and CDR2: MDHEN, SYDVKM. The CDR3 is 16 amino acids. J lost 2 bases, V lost 6 bases, and 10 bases had no gene match. CDR3 protein: CASSLPRGRPYNEQFF. The CDR3 DNA reads as TGTGCCAGCAGCCTCCCAAGGGGGCGCCCCTACAATGAGCAGTTCTTC.

The chain recombines TRBV27 with TRBJ2-7, with 7 bases that match TRBD1. With V trimmed by 4 bases and J by 3 bases, 6 bases remained unmatched. Germline V CDR1 and CDR2: MNHEY, SMNVEV (reference sequence). This CDR3 comprises 14 residues. This CDR3 is CASSSRTGFYEQYF. Written as DNA, the CDR3 is TGTGCCAGCAGTTCTCGGACAGGATTCTACGAGCAGTACTTC.

The chain employs TRBV10-1 and TRBJ1-1; TRBD1 matches 10 bases. With 5 bases clipped from V and 6 bases from J, the junction kept 6 bases outside the gene matches. Germline V lookup: CDR1 WNHNN, CDR2 SYGVQD (reference sequence). The CDR3 is made up of 14 amino acids. The CDR3 DNA reads TGCGCCAGCAGTCGACAGGGGGCGCATTCTGAAGCTTTCTTT. Residues: CASSRQGAHSEAFF.

This clone was counted only a few times. The V and J genes are TRBV5-4 and TRBJ2-7; D tentatively fits TRBD1 or TRBD2 (6 bases each). Germline CDR1 and CDR2: SGHNT and YYREEE (reference sequence). V lost 4 bases to trimming and J lost 0 bases, with 14 bases between them. This CDR3 region has 15 residues. CDR3 nucleotide sequence: TGTGCCAGCAGCCCCGGGGGCGCCGGCTCCTACGAGCAGTACTTC. It specifies CASSPGGAGSYEQYF.

At least ten counts were recorded for this clone. The J gene is TRBJ1-1, the V gene TRBV29-1; D not certain. Germline V gene lookup returns CDR1 SQVTM and CDR2 ANQGSEA. The CDR3 totals 11 residues. Between the trimmed V and J ends, which lost 7 bases and 1 base, there was a span of 7 bases. Here the CDR3 reads CSAEQNTEAFF. The CDR3 region has the DNA TGCAGCGCGGAGCAGAACACTGAAGCTTTCTTT.

CDR3 sequence reads: CASSLAGLAGGPRGELFF. DNA of the CDR3: TGTGCCAGCAGCTTGGCAGGGCTAGCGGGGGGGCCGCGCGGGGAGCTGTTTTTT. This rearrangement joins TRBV5-4 to TRBJ2-2, with 12 nucleotides matching TRBD2. The CDR3 extends over 18 amino acids. V dropped 0 bases and J dropped 7; count of bases not matched to a gene: 10. Germline V gene sequence: CDR1 SGHNT, CDR2 YYREEE (reference sequence).

CDR3 sequence reads: CASSYGPGGETQYF. CDR3 coding DNA: TGCGCCAGCAGCTATGGACCCGGCGGGGAGACCCAGTACTTC. J is TRBJ2-5 and V is TRBV5-1, with D possibly being TRBD2 (5 bases). The CDR3 sequence is 14 residues long. Deletions cut 3 bases from V and 5 bases from J, with 14 bases between. The germline V gene has CDR1 SGHRS and CDR2 YFSETQ.

This chain joins TRBV5-4 and TRBJ2-1; tentative D call: TRBD2 (7 bases). The CDR3 length is 15 residues. Trimming cost V 7 bases and J 8 bases, with 22 bases left between them. Germline lookup yields CDR1 SGHNT and CDR2 YYREEE (reference sequence). CDR3 DNA: TGTGCCAGCGGCCTTTGGAGGGGGGGCATGTATGAGCAGTTCTTC. Its protein is CASGLWRGGMYEQFF. The variable domain in full, with the rest retrieved from reference TRBV5-4 and TRBJ2-1, is ETGVTQSPTHLIKTRGQQVTLRCSSQSGHNTVSWYQQALGQGPQFIFQYYREEENGRGNFPPRFSGLQFPNYSSELNVNALELDDSALYLCASGLWRGGMYEQFFGPGTRLTVL.

V is TRBV29-1 and J is TRBJ1-1; D is undetermined. Germline V gene sequence: CDR1 SQVTM, CDR2 ANQGSEA. The CDR3 runs to 14 residues. Trimming removed 6 bases at V and 1 base at J, with 15 bases between. CDR3 amino acids: CSVPNIGGNTEAFF. The CDR3 region has the DNA TGCAGCGTCCCGAATATAGGAGGGAACACTGAAGCTTTCTTT. The full variable domain, with the rest looked up from reference TRBV29-1 and TRBJ1-1, is SAVISQKPSRDICQRGTSLTIQCQVDSQVTMMFWYRQQPGQSLTLIATANQGSEATYESGFVIDKFPISRPNLTFSTLTVSNMSPEDSSIYLCSVPNIGGNTEAFFGQGTRLTVV.

The gene calls are TRBV18 and TRBJ2-3, with D tentatively TRBD1 or TRBD2 (5 bases each). V lost 3 bases to trimming and J lost 4 bases, with 11 bases between them. The CDR3 runs to 14 residues. CDR1 is KGHSH, CDR2 LQKENI, per germline. For the CDR3, the DNA is TGTGCCAGCTCACCGACCGGGACGTCAGATACGCAGTATTTT. Translated, it gives CASSPTGTSDTQYF.

The genes are TRBV5-1 and TRBJ2-3, with a possible D match to TRBD1 (5 bases). CDR3 length: 14 residues. Germline V gene lookup returns CDR1 SGHRS and CDR2 YFSETQ. Trimming left V 7 bases short and J 1 base short, with 13 bases between. CDR3 coding DNA: TGCGCCAGCCAGATGCAGGGTGGCACAGATACGCAGTATTTT. The encoded protein is CASQMQGGTDTQYF.

The chain has TRBV7-8 and TRBJ2-3, with 16 bases lining up with TRBD2. The germline V gene has CDR1 SGHVS and CDR2 FQNEAQ. The CDR3 extends over 17 amino acids. The V segment lost 6 bases and the J segment 2 bases; nucleotides outside the gene matches: 5. CDR3 protein: CASSPGLAGGYTDTQYF. CDR3 nucleotides: TGTGCCAGCAGTCCGGGACTAGCGGGGGGGTACACAGATACGCAGTATTTT. Combining the CDR3 with reference TRBV7-8 and TRBJ2-3 gives the whole variable domain GAGVSQSPRYKVAKRGQDVALRCDPISGHVSLFWYQQALGQGPEFLTYFQNEAQLDKSGLPSDRFFAERPEGSVSTLKIQRTQQEDSAVYLCASSPGLAGGYTDTQYFGPGTRLTVL.

CDR3 region: CASAGGREGWNEQFF. CDR3 DNA: TGTGCCAGCGCAGGCGGGCGGGAGGGCTGGAATGAGCAGTTCTTC. The chain links TRBV6-4 to TRBJ2-1, with 9 bases aligning to TRBD2. Per germline, CDR1 MRHNA and CDR2 SNTAGT. Trimming at V came to 8 bases and at J to 7 bases, leaving 12 bases not matched to a gene. The CDR3 covers 15 residues.

The chain uses TRBV18 and TRBJ2-5, with D possibly TRBD1 on 6 matching bases. With 2 bases removed from V and 3 bases from J, the gap between germline ends came to 10 bases. Per germline, CDR1 KGHSH and CDR2 LQKENI. The CDR3 is 14 residues long. DNA of the CDR3: TGTGCCAGCTCACCAAACCCAGGGGAAGAGACCCAGTACTTC. Residues: CASSPNPGEETQYF.

Only one count was recorded for this clone. The chain joins TRBV4-1 to TRBJ2-4, with TRBD2 matching 8 bases. The CDR3 spans 16 residues. Trimming cost V 0 bases and J 8 bases; bases outside gene matches: 9. Germline V gene data show CDR1 as MGHRA and CDR2 as YSYEKL. CDR3 DNA: TGCGCCAGCAGCCAAGATCCAGGGACGGGAGGGGACATTCAGTACTTC. Its protein product is CASSQDPGTGGDIQYF.

This chain links TRBV20-1 with TRBJ2-3; D is unresolved. The V gene lost 6 bases and the J gene lost 14 bases, with 15 bases spanning the gap. Germline lookup yields CDR1 DFQATT and CDR2 SNEGSKA (reference sequence). This CDR3 is built from 10 residues. The CDR3 region is CSARTHRWYF. CDR3 sequence (DNA): TGCAGTGCCCGGACGCATAGATGGTATTTT.

The rearrangement links TRBV30 to TRBJ1-5; D gene unclear. V was clipped by 0 bases and J by 1 base, with 10 bases between them. The CDR3 is 15 amino acids. Germline-derived CDR1 and CDR2 are GTSNPN and SVGIG (reference sequence). CDR3 region: CAWSVVASSNQPQHF. Here the CDR3 DNA reads TGTGCCTGGAGTGTCGTCGCTTCCAGCAATCAGCCCCAGCATTTT.